This is a list of T cell receptor beta chains from one sample in a study of human T cells and chemical hapten exposure. One entry per CDR3 protein results from TCRdb running MiXCR on the RACE reads. The top ten hold approximately 5% of the sample, which has about 84,000 distinct CDR3 sequences, under 11% seen once. This specimen was whole blood, taken in connection with sensitization to the hapten diphenylcyclopropenone (DPC). Receptors were obtained from a woman aged 50 to 60 with alopecia areata. Some clones in this sample may be carry-over from other donors' samples. The CDR3 runs from the conserved cysteine through the conserved F or W. The D gene is left open where the match is weak. Clone size is given for some rows only: seen once, a few or many times, or a class if the clone is expanded.

J	size	D	V	CDR3	DNA
TRBJ2-2	few	NA	TRBV7-6	CASSLVWGTGELFF	TGTGCCAGCAGCTTAGTTTGGGGCACCGGGGAGCTGTTTTTT
TRBJ1-2	NA	NA	TRBV20-1	CSAREASYGYTF	TGCAGTGCTAGGGAGGCGTCCTATGGCTACACCTTC
TRBJ2-1	many	TRBD2	TRBV25-1	CASTKAGEYNEQFF	TGTGCCAGCACCAAAGCGGGAGAATACAATGAGCAGTTCTTC
TRBJ1-1	many	NA	TRBV5-1	CASSLLSLNTEAFF	TGCGCCAGCAGCTTGTTGTCCCTGAACACTGAAGCTTTCTTT
TRBJ1-2	NA	TRBD1	TRBV4-1	CASSQGTGGKRAGGYTF	TGCGCCAGCAGCCAGGGTACAGGGGGAAAGAGAGCGGGCGGCTACACCTTC
TRBJ2-7	many	NA	TRBV5-1	CASSFNRYEQYF	TGCGCCAGCAGCTTTAACCGCTACGAGCAGTACTTC
TRBJ1-2	many	TRBD1	TRBV19	CASSTSGTVYGYTF	TGTGCCAGTAGTACCTCCGGGACAGTCTATGGCTACACCTTC
TRBJ2-7	NA	TRBD1	TRBV4-3	CASSSRTGAYEQYF	TGCGCCAGCAGCTCTAGGACAGGAGCCTACGAGCAGTACTTC
TRBJ1-5	few	NA	TRBV19	CASSSWTGNQPQHF	TGTGCCAGTAGTTCATGGACGGGAAATCAGCCCCAGCATTTT
TRBJ1-2	many	TRBD1	TRBV12-3/TRBV12-4	CVSSRHLGDSVGYTF	TGTGTCAGCAGCCGACACCTGGGGGACAGCGTCGGCTACACCTTC
TRBJ2-5	many	TRBD2	TRBV12-3/TRBV12-4	CASRKLAGSETQYF	TGTGCCAGCCGCAAACTAGCGGGGTCAGAGACCCAGTACTTC
TRBJ2-7	many	NA	TRBV6-2/TRBV6-3	CASSLRGGGEQYF	TGTGCCAGCAGCCTCAGGGGAGGAGGTGAGCAGTACTTC
TRBJ1-1	NA	NA	TRBV28	CASSWGGANTEAFF	TGTGCCAGCAGTTGGGGGGGCGCGAACACTGAAGCTTTCTTT
TRBJ2-1	many	TRBD1	TRBV7-9	CASSFGPGQGESYNEQFF	TGTGCCAGCAGCTTTGGCCCTGGACAGGGGGAATCCTACAATGAGCAGTTCTTC
TRBJ2-7	many	TRBD2	TRBV20-1	CSAWTSSYYEQYF	TGCAGTGCTTGGACTAGCAGCTACTACGAGCAGTACTTC
TRBJ1-5	NA	TRBD1	TRBV29-1	CSAGQGNQPQHF	TGCAGCGCTGGACAGGGCAATCAGCCCCAGCATTTT
TRBJ2-5	many	TRBD2	TRBV9	CASSVESAGVGETQYF	TGTGCCAGCAGCGTAGAGTCAGCGGGAGTAGGCGAGACCCAGTACTTC
TRBJ2-5	NA	TRBD1	TRBV10-3	CAISESTGGMETQYF	TGTGCCATCAGTGAGTCGACAGGGGGCATGGAGACCCAGTACTTC
TRBJ2-7	few	TRBD1	TRBV4-1	CASSQDGQGAYEQYF	TGCGCCAGCAGCCAAGATGGACAGGGGGCATACGAGCAGTACTTC
TRBJ2-1	NA	NA	TRBV7-2	CASSFDQADEQFF	TGTGCCAGCAGCTTTGATCAAGCCGATGAGCAGTTCTTC
TRBJ2-5	NA	NA	TRBV14	CASSQNGLVKETQYF	TGTGCCAGCAGCCAAAACGGCCTGGTAAAAGAGACCCAGTACTTC
TRBJ2-3	NA	TRBD2	TRBV11-2	CASSLLAGGTADTQYF	TGTGCCAGCAGCTTACTAGCGGGAGGGACCGCGGATACGCAGTATTTT
TRBJ1-1	many	NA	TRBV6-5	CASSFGNTEAFF	TGTGCCAGCAGCTTTGGGAACACTGAAGCTTTCTTT
TRBJ2-2	many	TRBD2	TRBV7-8	CASSPTSGANTGELFF	TGTGCCAGCAGCCCAACTAGCGGGGCAAACACCGGGGAGCTGTTTTTT
TRBJ2-7	few	NA	TRBV20-1	CSAIESSYEQYF	TGCAGTGCTATAGAAAGCTCCTACGAGCAGTACTTC
TRBJ2-2	NA	TRBD2	TRBV30	CAGGLAGDTGELFF	TGTGCCGGGGGACTAGCGGGCGACACCGGGGAGCTGTTTTTT
TRBJ1-1	NA	TRBD1	TRBV3-1	CASSLPGQKYTEAFF	TGTGCCAGCAGCCTTCCGGGACAGAAATACACTGAAGCTTTCTTT
TRBJ2-7	many	TRBD2	TRBV2	CASSPGRLAHEQYF	TGTGCCAGCAGTCCCGGGAGACTAGCCCACGAGCAGTACTTC
TRBJ2-5	many	TRBD2	TRBV9	CASTATLAGLQETQYF	TGTGCCAGCACGGCCACACTAGCGGGGCTACAAGAGACCCAGTACTTC
TRBJ1-5	few	NA	TRBV18	CASSPGEDWTQHF	TGTGCCAGCTCACCTGGAGAGGACTGGACCCAGCATTTT
TRBJ2-5	many	NA	TRBV20-1	CSARDSTTVGQYF	TGCAGTGCTAGAGATTCGACCACGGTGGGCCAGTACTTC
TRBJ1-5	NA	TRBD1	TRBV28	CASSLGQGYQPQHF	TGTGCCAGCAGTCTTGGACAGGGGTACCAGCCCCAGCATTTT
TRBJ2-1	many	NA	TRBV21-1	CASIPGLAGGQYLILNYNEQFF	TGTGCCAGCATCCCCGGTCTAGCGGGAGGGCAGTACTTGATTCTCAATTACAATGAGCAGTTCTTC
TRBJ2-5	many	TRBD1	TRBV11-2	CASSSQQGAETQYF	TGTGCCAGCAGCTCACAACAGGGGGCGGAGACCCAGTACTTC
TRBJ2-7	NA	NA	TRBV28	CASSLEWGYEQYF	TGTGCCAGCAGTTTAGAGTGGGGTTACGAGCAGTACTTC
TRBJ2-1	NA	NA	TRBV28	CASSPRHHEQFF	TGTGCCAGCAGTCCCCGCCATCATGAGCAGTTCTTC
TRBJ2-1	many	NA	TRBV3-1	CASSPWGVQSEQFF	TGTGCCAGCAGCCCTTGGGGGGTTCAATCGGAGCAGTTCTTC
TRBJ2-1	NA	TRBD2	TRBV5-1	CASSLFSGRVEQFF	TGCGCCAGCAGCTTGTTTAGCGGGAGGGTGGAGCAGTTCTTC
TRBJ2-4	NA	NA	TRBV18	CASSPGAKNIQYF	TGTGCCAGCTCACCGGGGGCCAAAAACATTCAGTACTTC
TRBJ1-2	many	NA	TRBV30	CAWRKPHREDYGYTF	TGTGCCTGGAGAAAACCTCATCGAGAGGACTATGGCTACACCTTC
TRBJ2-2	NA	TRBD1	TRBV19	CASSNRGMNTGELFF	TGTGCCAGTAGTAACAGGGGGATGAACACCGGGGAGCTGTTTTTT
TRBJ2-1	many	NA	TRBV20-1	CSAGHGGRTTRNEQFF	TGCAGTGCTGGGCACGGCGGGCGGACTACCAGGAATGAGCAGTTCTTC
TRBJ1-2	many	NA	TRBV3-1	CASSQLLGRRNYGYTF	TGTGCCAGCAGCCAACTGCTTGGGAGGAGGAACTATGGCTACACCTTC
TRBJ1-1	few	NA	TRBV27	CASSNRGRNTEAFF	TGTGCCAGCAGCAATCGTGGCAGGAACACTGAAGCTTTCTTT
TRBJ1-2	few	TRBD1	TRBV5-4	CASGPGGGYGYTF	TGTGCCAGCGGGCCAGGGGGCGGCTATGGCTACACCTTC
TRBJ2-1	NA	NA	TRBV20-1	CSASSGDSQIWSYNEQFF	TGCAGTGCTAGTTCGGGGGACAGCCAGATTTGGTCCTACAATGAGCAGTTCTTC
TRBJ2-3	many	NA	TRBV29-1	CSVEVGSSTDTQYF	TGCAGCGTTGAGGTCGGGAGCAGCACAGATACGCAGTATTTT
TRBJ1-1	many	NA	TRBV21-1	CASSKVGAFF	TGTGCCAGCAGCAAGGTTGGCGCTTTCTTT
TRBJ1-2	many	NA	TRBV12-3/TRBV12-4	CASTLTAIYGYTF	TGTGCCAGCACCCTGACGGCTATCTATGGCTACACCTTC
TRBJ2-1	few	NA	TRBV5-4	CASSLAILNSNEQFF	TGTGCCAGCAGCTTGGCCATTCTGAACTCCAATGAGCAGTTCTTC
TRBJ2-1	few	TRBD2	TRBV12-3/TRBV12-4	CASSFVAGEGFF	TGTGCCAGCAGTTTCGTGGCGGGAGAGGGGTTCTTC
TRBJ2-3	NA	TRBD2	TRBV20-1	CSARDFPAREGTDTQYF	TGCAGTGCTAGAGATTTCCCGGCGCGGGAGGGCACAGATACGCAGTATTTT
TRBJ2-7	NA	NA	TRBV3-1	CASSQSGRSLEQYF	TGTGCCAGCAGCCAGAGCGGTAGGAGCCTCGAGCAGTACTTC
TRBJ2-2	many	NA	TRBV7-2	CASSREVTGELFF	TGTGCCAGCAGCAGGGAGGTCACCGGGGAGCTGTTTTTT
TRBJ1-5	few	NA	TRBV27	CASSLSILKNQPQHF	TGTGCCAGCAGTTTATCGATCCTGAAAAATCAGCCCCAGCATTTT
TRBJ2-1	NA	NA	TRBV12-3/TRBV12-4	CASKAQLRTYNEQFF	TGTGCCAGCAAAGCGCAGTTAAGGACCTACAATGAGCAGTTCTTC
TRBJ2-3	few	TRBD2	TRBV2	CASSQDTLAGWSDTQYF	TGTGCCAGCAGTCAAGACACCCTAGCGGGATGGTCAGATACGCAGTATTTT
TRBJ2-3	few	NA	TRBV29-1	CSVGRAGGTDTQYF	TGCAGCGTTGGGAGGGCAGGGGGCACAGATACGCAGTATTTT
TRBJ1-1	NA	TRBD1	TRBV27	CASSLSRTGGTEAFF	TGTGCCAGCAGTTTATCGCGGACAGGGGGCACTGAAGCTTTCTTT